Below, 20 T cell receptor beta chains from the same sample are listed, as sequenced in a study of blood T cell repertoires in COVID-19. The method was immunoSEQ multiplex PCR; TCRdb's version includes in-frame clones alone and lacks a portion of them. The sample consists of around 400,000 clones, roughly nine tenths of them appearing once. Material: PBMCs or T cells enriched from blood (not recorded which). Receptors originate from a woman aged 35 to 49 who had been exposed to COVID-19.

V and J are TRBV11-3 and TRBJ2-7; D may be TRBD1 (5 bases). CDR1 and CDR2 (germline): SGHNT, YENEEA. V lost 1 base to trimming and J lost 0 bases, with 10 bases between them. The CDR3 is 15 amino acids. The CDR3 DNA follows: TGTGCCAGCAGCTTAGTCGAGACAGACTCCTACGAGCAGTACTTC. Translating gives CASSLVETDSYEQYF.

The chain employs TRBV20-1 and TRBJ2-3; no clear D. V lost 3 bases and J 3 bases, leaving 10 bases between the germline ends. The CDR3 covers 13 residues. From germline, CDR1 is DFQATT and CDR2 SNEGSKA (reference sequence). The CDR3 DNA reads as TGCAGTGCTAGTACTCCACTTACAGATACGCAGTATTTT. As protein: CSASTPLTDTQYF.

This CDR3 is CAISETGEQYF. CDR3 coding DNA: TGTGCCATCAGTGAGACAGGCGAGCAGTACTTC. The rearrangement links TRBV10-3 to TRBJ2-7; D possibly corresponds to TRBD1 (5 bases). Trimming took 2 bases from V and 6 from J, leaving 5 bases between them. CDR1 ENHRY and CDR2 SYGVKD come from the germline V gene. The CDR3 has 11 amino acids.

The chain uses TRBV25-1 and TRBJ2-6; maybe TRBD1 (6 bases). Germline V gene sequence: CDR1 MGHDK, CDR2 SYGVNS. Trimming stripped 4 bases from V and 2 bases from J, with 6 bases between. There are 14 residues in the CDR3. The CDR3 here is CASSAGAGANVLTF. The CDR3 nucleotides are TGTGCCAGCAGTGCAGGGGCTGGGGCCAACGTCCTGACTTTC.

For this clone: This same CDR3 is encoded by further DNA sequences in the sample. The chain uses TRBV3-1 (or the pseudogene TRBV3-2) and TRBJ1-2; the D gene is possibly TRBD1 (5 bases). With 1 base removed from V and 7 bases from J, the gap between germline ends came to 10 bases. Germline values: CDR1 LGHDT, CDR2 YNNKEL (reference sequence). The CDR3 contains 13 residues. The CDR3 loop reads CASSQGQFGGYTF. CDR3 DNA sequence: TGTGCCAGCAGCCAAGGACAGTTTGGTGGCTACACCTTC.

The chain employs TRBV19 and TRBJ1-2; D is perhaps TRBD1 (6 bases). CDR1 LNHDA and CDR2 SQIVND come from the germline V gene (reference sequence). Trimming left V 6 bases short and J 1 base short, with 15 bases between. CDR3 size: 15 residues. The CDR3 reads CASRGGSEINYGYTF. The CDR3 nucleotides are TGTGCCAGTAGAGGGGGATCAGAAATTAACTATGGCTACACCTTC.

The gene calls are TRBV19 and TRBJ2-5; TRBD2 might be the D (7 bases). This CDR3 region has 14 residues. In germline, CDR1 is LNHDA, CDR2 SQIVND (reference sequence). V dropped 9 bases and J dropped 0 bases, with 14 bases sitting between them. CDR3 sequence: CASAEGGYQETQYF. The CDR3, as DNA: TGTGCCAGCGCGGAGGGGGGGTACCAAGAGACCCAGTACTTC.

The chain employs TRBV11-2 and TRBJ1-2; D is perhaps TRBD1 (5 bases). V gave up 2 bases and J gave up 1 base, with 17 bases separating them. Germline lookup yields CDR1 SGHAT and CDR2 FQNNGV. This CDR3 has 17 amino acids. CDR3 in DNA: TGTGCCAGCAGCTTAAAACCCGACAGCCACTTTAACTATGGCTACACCTTC. This translates into CASSLKPDSHFNYGYTF.

The chain employs TRBV27 and TRBJ2-4; 12 nucleotides match TRBD2. CDR3 size: 17 residues. CDR1 and CDR2 from the germline V gene are MNHEY and SMNVEV (reference sequence). Trimming cost V 5 bases and J 3 bases; bases outside gene matches: 8. CDR3 residues: CASSPGLAGFIKNIQYF. The DNA of the CDR3 is TGTGCCAGCAGTCCTGGACTAGCGGGATTCATCAAAAACATTCAGTACTTC.

This clone came up a few times. V and J are TRBV4-3 and TRBJ2-7; D may be TRBD2 (5 bases). In germline, CDR1 is LGHNA, CDR2 YSLEER. V gave up 4 bases and J gave up 0 bases, with 10 bases separating them. The CDR3 contains 14 residues. CDR3 residues: CASSPAGSSYEQYF. DNA of the CDR3: TGCGCCAGCAGCCCGGCGGGCAGCTCCTACGAGCAGTACTTC.

The chain has TRBV11-3 and TRBJ2-7, with 10 bases fitting TRBD2. Trimming at V came to 1 base and at J to 8 bases, leaving 8 bases not matched to a gene. This CDR3 has 15 amino acids. Germline CDR1 and CDR2: SGHNT and YENEEA. The CDR3: CASSLVRLAGVKQYF. CDR3 sequence (DNA): TGTGCCAGCAGCTTAGTAAGGCTAGCGGGAGTTAAGCAGTACTTC.

In its sample, this clone was seen once. V usage is TRBV24-1 and J usage is TRBJ2-1; a weak D match, TRBD1 (7 bases). Trimming cost V 7 bases and J 8 bases, with 8 bases left between them. Germline CDR1 and CDR2: KGHDR and SFDVKD. The CDR3 length is 11 residues. The CDR3 DNA reads TGTGCCACCAGCAGGGGGGATGAGCAGTTCTTC. Translated: CATSRGDEQFF.

The CDR3 DNA reads as TGCGCCAGCCTGAAGGGGATAGGCACTGAAGCTTTCTTT. Residues: CASLKGIGTEAFF. V and J are TRBV10-2 and TRBJ1-1; a weak D match, TRBD1 (5 bases). The CDR3 is 13 amino acids. The V gene lost 8 bases and the J gene lost 4 bases, with 14 bases spanning the gap. In germline, CDR1 is WSHSY, CDR2 SAAADI.

The rearrangement uses TRBV10-2 and TRBJ2-3; 8 bases agree with TRBD2. The V gene end was trimmed by 5 bases and the J gene end by 6 bases; junction bases not matched to a gene: 13. Germline V CDR1 and CDR2: WSHSY, SAAADI. The CDR3 is 16 residues long. The CDR3 here is CASSKGLVPSKDTQYF. The CDR3 nucleotides are TGCGCCAGCAGTAAGGGACTAGTTCCGTCGAAGGATACGCAGTATTTT.

This chain uses TRBV19 with TRBJ2-2; D uncertain. Per germline, CDR1 LNHDA and CDR2 SQIVND (reference sequence). This CDR3 is built from 14 residues. The V end was cut by 2 bases, the J end by 1 base, with 5 bases between. The CDR3 region is CASSIQQNTGELFF. The CDR3 DNA sequence: TGTGCCAGTAGTATACAACAGAACACCGGGGAGCTGTTTTTT.

The chain employs TRBV29-1 and TRBJ2-1; D gene unclear. Germline V lookup: CDR1 SQVTM, CDR2 ANQGSEA. Trimming pared 4 bases from V and 0 bases from J, leaving 7 bases between. This CDR3 has 13 amino acids. The CDR3: CSVVNGSYNEQFF. CDR3 DNA sequence: TGCAGCGTTGTTAACGGCTCCTACAATGAGCAGTTCTTC.

This clone was detected only once. The chain employs TRBV5-1 and TRBJ1-2; the D is unclear. Germline V gene data show CDR1 as SGHRS and CDR2 as YFSETQ. Between the trimmed V and J ends, which lost 2 bases and 2 bases, there was a span of 10 bases. This CDR3 region has 14 residues. In DNA form, the CDR3 reads TGCGCCAGCAGCTTAGGGAGCGGGAACTATGGCTACACCTTC. Translation: CASSLGSGNYGYTF.

This clone showed up just once. The CDR3 protein is CASSLAPRYNEQFF. The CDR3 DNA is TGTGCCAGCAGCTTGGCACCGCGTTACAATGAGCAGTTCTTC. The chain joins TRBV5-6 to TRBJ2-1; no reliable D call. Germline CDR1 SGHDT, CDR2 YYEEEE. The V and J ends lost 0 bases and 4 bases respectively, with 8 bases between them. The CDR3 totals 14 residues.

J is TRBJ2-3 and V is TRBV6-2 or TRBV6-3; the match to TRBD1 covers 7 bases. V was pared by 6 bases and J by 0 bases, with 9 bases of the junction left unmatched. This CDR3 spans 16 amino acids. Germline V gene lookup returns CDR1 MNHEY and CDR2 SVGEGT. The CDR3 reads CASSSPGQISTDTQYF. The CDR3 DNA follows: TGTGCCAGCAGCTCACCGGGACAGATAAGCACAGATACGCAGTATTTT.

The chain recombines TRBV5-1 with TRBJ2-5; 9 bases match TRBD2. Germline trimming cut 0 bases from V and 5 bases from J; bases unmatched to any gene: 11. This CDR3 spans 17 amino acids. Per the germline V gene, CDR1 is SGHRS and CDR2 is YFSETQ. DNA of the CDR3: TGCGCCAGCAGCTTGGATCAGGCGGGGGGGCTTCGGGAGACCCAGTACTTC. It translates to CASSLDQAGGLRETQYF.